These 18 T cell receptor beta chains were sequenced from one sample in a study of blood T cells in healthy people across ages. Primed by a sample-barcoded 5' primer and a J-beta primer mix, a second PCR proceeded for 7 to 11 cycles. TCRdb redid the calling of the 5' RACE reads with MiXCR, one entry per CDR3 protein. The table has hundreds of thousands of distinct CDR3 sequences, about 27% seen once. This same sample was also taken into another study, of T cells of mothers and their children.

The specimen was blood. Receptors were obtained from a boy aged 2 to 9 in good health.

There are a few counts of this clonotype. This chain joins TRBV5-5 and TRBJ2-2; D is possibly TRBD1 (5 bases). CDR3 length: 15 amino acids. CDR1 SGHKS and CDR2 YYEKEE come from the germline V gene (reference sequence). V lost 4 bases, J lost 0 bases, and 10 bases lay in between. Written as DNA, the CDR3 is TGTGCCAGCAGCCCGCGGACAACGAACACCGGGGAGCTGTTTTTT. The encoded protein is CASSPRTTNTGELFF.

V gene TRBV13 combines with J gene TRBJ2-2; D is tentatively TRBD1 or TRBD2 (5 bases each). This CDR3 contains 15 residues. Germline V gene data show CDR1 as PRHDT and CDR2 as FYEKMQ (reference sequence). The V and J ends lost 5 bases and 7 bases respectively, with 17 bases between them. DNA of the CDR3: TGTGCCAGCAGCCCCAGGGAGCTCCCCAACGGGGAGCTGTTTTTT. Translated, it gives CASSPRELPNGELFF.

The chain combines TRBV29-1 with TRBJ2-7; 9 nucleotides align to TRBD1. The CDR3 sequence is 13 residues long. Germline V CDR1 and CDR2: SQVTM, ANQGSEA. J lost 6 bases, V lost 6 bases, and 9 bases had no gene match. The CDR3 DNA follows: TGCAGCGTGGCTACCGGGACAGGGTCCGAGCAGTACTTC. It encodes CSVATGTGSEQYF.

This clonotype was counted only a few times. V gene TRBV20-1 combines with J gene TRBJ2-4, with D perhaps TRBD1 or TRBD2 (5 bases each). The CDR3 runs to 11 residues. Germline V gene data show CDR1 as DFQATT and CDR2 as SNEGSKA (reference sequence). V shed 3 bases and J shed 5 bases, with 5 bases lying between them. DNA of the CDR3: TGCAGTGCTAGGGGGGAAAACATTCAGTACTTC. Its translation: CSARGENIQYF.

The CDR3 spells CASSSTGTGRDTQYF. CDR3 coding DNA: TGTGCCAGCAGCTCGACAGGGACAGGCCGAGATACGCAGTATTTT. This chain links TRBV13 with TRBJ2-3; 8 bases fit TRBD1. Trimming removed 4 bases from V and 5 bases from J; junction bases left unmatched: 8. Germline V CDR1 and CDR2: PRHDT, FYEKMQ (reference sequence). This CDR3 is built from 15 residues.

The chain combines TRBV6-2 or TRBV6-3 with TRBJ2-5; D is perhaps TRBD1 or TRBD2 (5 bases each). Germline assignment: CDR1 MNHEY and CDR2 SVGEGT. The germline V and J ends were trimmed by 2 bases and 0 bases, with 16 bases remaining between them. This CDR3 is built from 17 residues. The CDR3 protein is CASSYPGQKLYQETQYF. CDR3 nucleotide sequence: TGTGCCAGCAGTTACCCGGGGCAGAAATTGTACCAAGAGACCCAGTACTTC.

The rearrangement links TRBV4-2 to TRBJ2-1; D is possibly TRBD1 or TRBD2 (5 bases each). The length of the CDR3 is 13 residues. V lost 1 base, J lost 5 bases, and 6 bases lay in between. Germline CDR1 is LGHNA and CDR2 is YNFKEQ. The CDR3 reads CASSQVGDNEQFF. CDR3 DNA: TGTGCCAGCAGCCAAGTGGGGGACAATGAGCAGTTCTTC.

This clonotype was recorded only once. The chain uses TRBV27 and TRBJ1-6; D unclear. This CDR3 has 17 amino acids. CDR1 MNHEY and CDR2 SMNVEV come from the germline V gene (reference sequence). Trimming left V 0 bases short and J 5 bases short, with 14 bases between. The CDR3 spells CASSLSTVETNNSPLHF. Written as DNA, the CDR3 is TGTGCCAGCAGTTTATCGACGGTGGAGACAAATAATTCACCCCTCCACTTT.

This clonotype was recorded a few times. The chain employs TRBV3-1 and TRBJ2-2; D is perhaps TRBD1 (6 bases). Trimming took off 3 bases at V and 6 bases at J, with 14 bases between the two ends. The CDR3 consists of 15 residues. Germline loops: CDR1 LGHDT, CDR2 YNNKEL (reference sequence). CDR3 protein: CASSHQQGFAGELFF. CDR3 DNA: TGTGCCAGCAGCCACCAACAGGGTTTCGCCGGGGAGCTGTTTTTT.

V and J are TRBV29-1 and TRBJ2-5, with D unclear. The J call may be faulty, since TRBJ2-1 better matches the DNA end. Germline CDR1 reads SQVTM; CDR2 reads ANQGSEA. The CDR3 totals 14 residues. The chain's CDR3 is CSVLLAALYNEQFF. In nucleotides, the CDR3 is TGCAGCGTCCTCCTGGCAGCGCTCTACAATGAGCAGTTCTTC.

The gene calls are TRBV12-3 or TRBV12-4 and TRBJ1-2, with no clear D. The CDR3 is made up of 17 amino acids. The V and J ends lost 1 base and 8 bases respectively, with 23 bases between them. CDR3 DNA sequence: TGTGCCAGCAGTTTAGAGCCCAACGGTGGGCTTTCCTCCGGCTACACCTTC. Translation gives CASSLEPNGGLSSGYTF.

This clonotype has only a few counts. The V and J genes are TRBV10-3 and TRBJ2-7; TRBD2 aligns across 7 bases. The CDR3 runs to 16 residues. From germline, CDR1 is ENHRY and CDR2 SYGVKD. The trim removed 3 bases at V and 2 bases at J, leaving 10 bases unmatched. The CDR3 bases are TGTGCCATCAGTGACGTGACTAGCAGATCTCCCTACGAGCAGTACTTC. This encodes CAISDVTSRSPYEQYF.

The chain carries TRBV9 and TRBJ2-5; D might be TRBD1 (5 bases). Germline V gene lookup returns CDR1 SGDLS and CDR2 YYNGEE. CDR3 length: 15 residues. V lost 0 bases and J 0 bases, leaving 9 bases between the germline ends. The CDR3 bases are TGTGCCAGCAGCGTAGGGACATTGTACCAAGAGACCCAGTACTTC. Amino acid sequence: CASSVGTLYQETQYF.

The chain joins TRBV12-3 or TRBV12-4 to TRBJ2-1; possibly TRBD1 for D (6 bases). The CDR3 totals 18 residues. Trimming took off 5 bases at V and 0 bases at J, with 20 bases between the two ends. Here the CDR3 DNA reads TGTGCCAGCAGTACCACTACCAGGGGCTTAAGCTCCTACAATGAGCAGTTCTTC. It yields the protein CASSTTTRGLSSYNEQFF.

The rearrangement links TRBV29-1 to TRBJ2-1; 8 bases line up with TRBD2. The V gene end was trimmed by 8 bases and the J gene end by 2 bases; junction bases not matched to a gene: 8. From germline, CDR1 is SQVTM and CDR2 ANQGSEA. The CDR3 has 14 amino acids. This chain's CDR3 is CSTSATSAYNEQFF. The CDR3 DNA is TGCAGCACCTCCGCGACTAGCGCCTACAATGAGCAGTTCTTC.

This clonotype was counted only a few times. The chain uses TRBV7-6 and TRBJ1-2; 9 positions match TRBD1. This CDR3 contains 15 residues. V trimming: 5 bases; J trimming: 7 bases; junction bases outside the gene matches: 11. Germline CDR1 reads SGHVS; CDR2 reads FNYEAQ. CDR3 region: CASSPWTGEVGGYTF. Here the CDR3 DNA reads TGTGCCAGCAGCCCATGGACAGGGGAAGTCGGTGGCTACACCTTC.

This clonotype was counted only a few times. The rearrangement joins TRBV4-1 to TRBJ2-5, with D unresolved. TRBJ2-1 matches the DNA end more closely, so the J call is doubtful. Germline loops: CDR1 MGHRA, CDR2 YSYEKL. The CDR3 has 13 amino acids. The CDR3 reads CASSQVESSEQFF. In DNA, the CDR3 is TGCGCCAGCAGCCAAGTGGAGAGCTCCGAGCAGTTCTTC.

V is TRBV6-2 or TRBV6-3 and J is TRBJ2-7; TRBD1 is a possible D gene (5 bases). Trimming removed 2 bases at V and 4 bases at J, with 6 bases between. This CDR3 region has 12 residues. Looked up from germline, CDR1 is MNHEY and CDR2 is SVGEGT. The CDR3 DNA follows: TGTGCCAGCAGTTACACAGGATACGAGCAGTACTTC. As protein: CASSYTGYEQYF.